This T cell receptor (beta chain) was retrieved from a study of T cell responses to AZD1222 COVID-19 vaccine. The study's findings and limits: Dominant at 160-218 and 743-854, vaccine-associated CD4 TCRs also spanned spike. In a largely white British group with more females than males, clonal diversity was possibly underestimated. Seropositive at baseline were only six AZD1222 recipients. With two AZD1222 doses given, Spike-specific TCR breadth and depth both rose.

The table lists this clone with a count of one. The antigen is unknown. Produced via immunoSEQ multiplex PCR; TCRdb's table is partial and in-frame only. The repertoire holds about 52,000 clones, with about 87% as singletons. This CDR3 comprises 13 residues. V was cut by 7 bases and J by 4 bases, with 13 bases left in between. The germline CDR1 and CDR2 sequences are MNHNS and SASEGT. This specimen was peripheral blood, taken 28 days after the second AZD1222 dose. The chain links TRBV6-1 to TRBJ2-5; D unclear. This receptor was identified in an adult who received the AZD1222 COVID-19 vaccine. In DNA, the CDR3 is TGTGCCAGCACGATACAGATAACAGAGACCCAGTACTTC. As protein: CASTIQITETQYF.